The T cell receptor (beta chain) under discussion was sequenced for a study of CD8+ T cells in alopecia areata. Overall study findings and caveats: Scalp sequencing also captures normal skin's resident alphabeta T cells.

As regards this clone: Its antigen is unknown.

V was clipped by 3 bases and J by 8 bases; unmatched bases: 3. Germline V CDR1 and CDR2: KGHSH, LQKENI. The CDR3 contains 13 residues. Noted treatment: oral pan-JAK inhibitor, 5-10 mg twice daily. Extraction of RNA preceded its reverse transcription into cDNA, which served as the sequencing template. Data came from immunoSEQ multiplex PCR; TCRdb stores just in-frame clones and leaves some out. This table holds 270,000 or so clones, roughly 64% found once. This sequence was found in a human donor with alopecia areata. This sequence joins TRBV18 and TRBJ2-1; 8 bases agree with TRBD2. Sequencing was performed on CD4+ T cells sorted from blood, taken at week 24, from a patient treated with tofacitinib. The DNA of the CDR3 is TGTGCCAGCTCACCCTCAGCGGGGGATGAGCAGTTCTTC. Translated, it gives CASSPSAGDEQFF.